The following is a TCR beta chain sequence with its context. The time point here: pre-sensitization, week 0. Treatment here: therapeutic diphenylcyclopropenone sensitization with weekly scalp DPC. From the RACE reads, TCRdb called clonotypes with MiXCR, one entry per CDR3 protein. The sample includes tens of thousands of distinct CDR3 sequences, 9.5% to 13% of them seen just once. The sample is drawn from a study of human T cells and chemical hapten exposure. The specimen comprised whole blood, sampled in connection with sensitization to the hapten diphenylcyclopropenone (DPC). This clonotype was obtained from a woman in her fifties or sixties with alopecia areata. Some clones in this sample may be carry-over from other donors' samples.

CDR3 in amino acids: CATSRGPYNEQFF. The DNA for the CDR3 is TGTGCCACCAGCAGAGGTCCGTACAATGAGCAGTTCTTC. The chain links TRBV15 to TRBJ2-1; no clear D. V lost 1 base, J lost 4 bases, and 5 bases lay in between. Germline CDR1 and CDR2: LNHNV and YYDKDF (reference sequence). CDR3 size: 13 residues.